The rows below give T cell receptor beta chains drawn from one sample of a study of regulatory T cells in long-lasting Graves disease. One entry per CDR3 protein results from TCRdb running MiXCR on the multiplex PCR reads. This table has approximately 560,000 distinct CDR3 sequences, about 16% appearing once. The sample was also reused in another study, on T cells in Graves' hyperthyroidism and ophthalmopathy.

This sample comprised peripheral blood mononuclear cells (PBMCs), obtained at new diagnosis, from a patient treated with antithyroid drugs. The receptors shown here come from a man between 18 and 35 years old with Graves disease. CDR3s include the opening cysteine and the closing phenylalanine or tryptophan. A D gene is named only where the DNA matches it firmly. A clone size is listed for some rows: how often the clone was seen (once, few, many), or a class if it is expanded.

TRBD1,TRBJ1-5,TRBV28,-,TGTGCCAGCAGCGGACAGGGGTTTCAGCCCCAGCATTTT,CASSGQGFQPQHF
TRBD1,TRBJ2-7,TRBV6-1,-,TGTGCCAGCACTGTGGACAGGGGGCAATACGAGCAGTACTTC,CASTVDRGQYEQYF
-,TRBJ1-1,TRBV30,few,TGTGCCTGGAGTGGGGGGGGCGCTGGGACTGAAGCTTTCTTT,CAWSGGGAGTEAFF
-,TRBJ2-7,TRBV20-1,many,TGCAGTGCTAGAGTGGGGCAGGACCTATACTACGAGCAGTACTTC,CSARVGQDLYYEQYF
-,TRBJ2-7,TRBV29-1,-,TGCAGCGTCGTGGGCGGCGGGACAGATTACGAGCAGTACTTC,CSVVGGGTDYEQYF
-,TRBJ2-7,TRBV3-1,-,TGTGCCACCTCCACTCACGAGCAGTACTTC,CATSTHEQYF
-,TRBJ2-1,TRBV2,-,TGTGCCAGCAGTGTAGTCAGGGGCAATGAGCAGTTCTTC,CASSVVRGNEQFF
-,TRBJ2-7,TRBV10-3,few,TGTGCCATCAGTGAAGGCCCCGACAGAAACTCCGACGAGCAGTACTTC,CAISEGPDRNSDEQYF
TRBD1,TRBJ2-1,TRBV28,many,TGTGCCAGCAGTAACCCCTCAAGGACAGGGAATGAGCAGTTCTTC,CASSNPSRTGNEQFF
-,TRBJ1-1,TRBV7-9,many,TGTGCCAGCAGCTTAGCCACGGGGGTGAACACTGAAGCTTTCTTT,CASSLATGVNTEAFF
-,TRBJ1-2,TRBV9,-,TGTGCCAGCAGCGTCCCAGGGACGATGAACTATGGCTACACCTTC,CASSVPGTMNYGYTF
-,TRBJ2-5,TRBV6-5,-,TGTGCCAGCAGTTACGGACCGCGACAAGAGACCCAGTACTTC,CASSYGPRQETQYF
-,TRBJ2-5,TRBV12-3/TRBV12-4,many,TGTGCCAGCAGTTTCCCCGAGAGACGCTCCCCGACGCCCGGGTCCCACCAAGAGACCCAGTACTTC,CASSFPERRSPTPGSHQETQYF
TRBD2,TRBJ2-1,TRBV28,many,TGTGCCAGCAGAAAACCGGGACTAGTAGGTGAGCAGTTCTTC,CASRKPGLVGEQFF
TRBD2,TRBJ2-3,TRBV28,-,TGTGCCAGCAGCCCAGGGGCGACTAGCGGGGGAGGGGATACGCAGTATTTT,CASSPGATSGGGDTQYF
-,TRBJ1-2,TRBV12-3/TRBV12-4,many,TGTGCCAGCAAGGGGGGGTATGGCTACACCTTC,CASKGGYGYTF
-,TRBJ2-3,TRBV6-2/TRBV6-3,many,TGTGCCAGCAGTGTGGCAGAAAACACAGATACGCAGTATTTT,CASSVAENTDTQYF
TRBD1,TRBJ2-7,TRBV5-1,-,TGCGCCAGCAGCCCCACCCCACAGGGGAGCTCCTACGAGCAGTACTTC,CASSPTPQGSSYEQYF
-,TRBJ2-1,TRBV6-2/TRBV6-3,few,TGTGCCAGCAGTTATGAGGTAGATGAGCAGTTCTTC,CASSYEVDEQFF
TRBD2,TRBJ2-7,TRBV13,-,TGTGCCAGCAGCCTCCCCGCCGCGGGAGGAGGTGAGCAGTACTTC,CASSLPAAGGGEQYF
TRBD2,TRBJ2-1,TRBV7-2,-,TGTGCCAGCAGCCCTGGACTAGCGAGAGATGAGCAGTTCTTC,CASSPGLARDEQFF
-,TRBJ1-2,TRBV2,many,TGTGCCAGTAGGGACTATGGCTACACCTTC,CASRDYGYTF
-,TRBJ2-1,TRBV3-1,-,TGTGCCAGCAGTGACCGCCGCCGAAATGAGCAGTTCTTC,CASSDRRRNEQFF
TRBD2,TRBJ2-1,TRBV3-1,-,TGTGCCAGCAGCCCTCGGACTAGCGGGAGGGATGAGCAGTTCTTC,CASSPRTSGRDEQFF
-,TRBJ2-1,TRBV20-1,-,TGCAGTACTGACTTAGGCTTGAAGGGCAATGAGCAGTTCTTC,CSTDLGLKGNEQFF
TRBD2,TRBJ2-5,TRBV12-3/TRBV12-4,few,TGTGCCAGCAGCCCCCCCGGTAGCGGGAGGTTCCACCAAGAGACCCAGTACTTC,CASSPPGSGRFHQETQYF
TRBD1,TRBJ1-2,TRBV6-1,many,TGTGCCAGCAGATTTGTGACAGGGGGTATAAACTATGGCTACACCTTC,CASRFVTGGINYGYTF
-,TRBJ2-7,TRBV13,few,TGTGCCAGCAGCTTATACACCCTCGAGCACGAGCAGTACTTC,CASSLYTLEHEQYF
TRBD1,TRBJ1-6,TRBV3-1,few,TGTGCCAGCAGCCTCGGACAGGGGGAAGATTCACCCCTCCACTTT,CASSLGQGEDSPLHF
TRBD2,TRBJ2-4,TRBV11-2,few,TGTGCCAGCAGGAATAGCGGGAGAGCCAAAAACATTCAGTACTTC,CASRNSGRAKNIQYF
TRBD2,TRBJ2-7,TRBV7-2,many,TGTGCCAGCAGCTTCGGACTAGCCGCTGTTAACGAGCAGTACTTC,CASSFGLAAVNEQYF
-,TRBJ1-1,TRBV9,few,TGTGCCAGCAGTGCCGGGACACTGAACACTGAAGCTTTCTTT,CASSAGTLNTEAFF
-,TRBJ2-3,TRBV3-1,many,TGTGCCAGCAGCCAAGAGTCCGGGTTCACAGATACGCAGTATTTT,CASSQESGFTDTQYF
-,TRBJ1-1,TRBV20-1,-,TGCAGTGCTAGCATTGGATTGATAGTAGCTTTCTTT,CSASIGLIVAFF
-,TRBJ2-1,TRBV5-6,few,TGTGCCAGCAGCAGGGGCCCCCTTTACAATGAGCAGTTCTTC,CASSRGPLYNEQFF
TRBD1,TRBJ2-1,TRBV5-1,many,TGCGCCAGCAGCCAAGTTACAGGGGACAATGAGCAGTTCTTC,CASSQVTGDNEQFF
-,TRBJ2-7,TRBV30,many,TGTGCCTGGAGTGTACATCCAGGCCGGACCTACGAGCAGTACTTC,CAWSVHPGRTYEQYF
TRBD2,TRBJ2-5,TRBV5-5,few,TGTGCCAGCAGCATGGGGGGCGGACTAGCGACCCAGACCCAGTACTTC,CASSMGGGLATQTQYF
TRBD2,TRBJ2-7,TRBV5-1,many,TGCGCCAGCAGCTCCGGGACTAGCGGGACCTACGAGCAGTACTTC,CASSSGTSGTYEQYF
-,TRBJ2-3,TRBV3-1,many,TGTGCCAGCAGCCCTTTGGATGATACGCAGTATTTT,CASSPLDDTQYF
TRBD2,TRBJ2-1,TRBV9,few,TGTGCCAGCAGTGCATATAGCGGGATTAACTACAATGAGCAGTTCTTC,CASSAYSGINYNEQFF
TRBD1,TRBJ2-7,TRBV12-3/TRBV12-4,-,TGCGCCAGCAGCCAACGGGACAGCGGCTACGAGCAGTACTTC,CASSQRDSGYEQYF
TRBD1,TRBJ2-1,TRBV7-9,many,TGTGCCAGCAGCTTACGGGGACAGAGGACCAATGAGCAGTTCTTC,CASSLRGQRTNEQFF
TRBD1,TRBJ2-3,TRBV28,many,TGTGCCAGCACCGCAACCGGGACAGGGATTGATACGCAGTATTTT,CASTATGTGIDTQYF
TRBD2,TRBJ2-1,TRBV5-1,many,TGCGCCAGCGGGGGAGGGAGTCGCTACAATGAGCAGTTCTTC,CASGGGSRYNEQFF
-,TRBJ2-3,TRBV12-3/TRBV12-4,many,TGTGCCAGCAGCCGATCAGTCACAGATACGCAGTATTTT,CASSRSVTDTQYF
-,TRBJ1-2,TRBV2,many,TGTGCCAGCAGTAGGGGCAGTGGCTATGGCTACACCTTC,CASSRGSGYGYTF
-,TRBJ2-4,TRBV20-1,-,TGCAGTGCTAGGCTAGCCGGGAACATTCAGTACTTC,CSARLAGNIQYF
-,TRBJ2-3,TRBV18,few,TGTGCCAGCTCACCACAGGGCCTATCGGCTAGCACAGATACGCAGTATTTT,CASSPQGLSASTDTQYF
TRBD2,TRBJ2-3,TRBV2,many,TGTGCCAGCCCAGGCGGGAGGACAGATACGCAGTATTTT,CASPGGRTDTQYF
-,TRBJ2-7,TRBV7-9,few,TGTGCCAGCAGCCCCGACATAACCTACGAGCAGTACTTC,CASSPDITYEQYF
-,TRBJ1-6,TRBV6-1,-,TGTGCCAGCAGTGAATTCGGGACCACAAATTCACCCCTCCACTTT,CASSEFGTTNSPLHF